Presented here are 5 T cell receptor beta chains from one specimen sequenced in a study of control samples from healthy donors and cancer patients. TCRdb keeps only in-frame clones here, not all; method: immunoSEQ multiplex PCR. The table includes roughly 170,000 clones, under 95% detected once. Sequencing input: blood. These receptors were obtained from a woman aged 18-29 years in good health.

The gene calls are TRBV11-2 and TRBJ1-3; D might be TRBD1 (6 bases). V gave up 5 bases and J gave up 2 bases, with 13 bases separating them. Germline V gene lookup returns CDR1 SGHAT and CDR2 FQNNGV. The CDR3 runs to 15 residues. Here the CDR3 DNA reads TGTGCCAGCAGCCTGGGGGGGGCCGCTGGAAACACCATATATTTT. This codes for CASSLGGAAGNTIYF.

This clone was recorded only once. V usage is TRBV5-4 and J usage is TRBJ2-5; 8 bases are a match to TRBD2. The CDR3 is 14 residues long. V lost 3 bases, J lost 7 bases, and 8 bases stayed unmatched. Per germline, CDR1 SGHNT and CDR2 YYREEE (reference sequence). The CDR3 DNA sequence: TGTGCCAGCAGCTCCCCGGGAGGGGACGGGACCCAGTACTTC. Encoded protein: CASSSPGGDGTQYF.

J is TRBJ1-1 and V is TRBV19; D not resolved. CDR3 length: 15 amino acids. With 2 bases removed from V and 5 bases from J, the gap between germline ends came to 15 bases. Germline values: CDR1 LNHDA, CDR2 SQIVND (reference sequence). DNA of the CDR3: TGTGCCAGTAGTATATTTGGACGATCGGGAACTGAAGCTTTCTTT. Translating it yields CASSIFGRSGTEAFF.

This clone appeared once. The V call is TRBV7-2, the J call TRBJ2-3; D remains unclear. Germline CDR1 SGHTA, CDR2 FQGNSA. CDR3 length: 13 amino acids. The V gene lost 7 bases and the J gene lost 5 bases, with 13 bases spanning the gap. In DNA, the CDR3 is TGTGCCAGCACCCCACAAATGGGAGATACGCAGTATTTT. Translation: CASTPQMGDTQYF.

This chain connects TRBV7-2 to TRBJ2-5, with 8 bases that match TRBD2. CDR1 and CDR2 (germline): SGHTA, FQGNSA. J lost 8 bases, V lost 0 bases, and 5 bases had no gene match. The CDR3 is 14 amino acids. CDR3 amino acids: CASSLALAGGTQYF. CDR3 DNA sequence: TGTGCCAGCAGCTTAGCGCTGGCGGGGGGAACCCAGTACTTC.